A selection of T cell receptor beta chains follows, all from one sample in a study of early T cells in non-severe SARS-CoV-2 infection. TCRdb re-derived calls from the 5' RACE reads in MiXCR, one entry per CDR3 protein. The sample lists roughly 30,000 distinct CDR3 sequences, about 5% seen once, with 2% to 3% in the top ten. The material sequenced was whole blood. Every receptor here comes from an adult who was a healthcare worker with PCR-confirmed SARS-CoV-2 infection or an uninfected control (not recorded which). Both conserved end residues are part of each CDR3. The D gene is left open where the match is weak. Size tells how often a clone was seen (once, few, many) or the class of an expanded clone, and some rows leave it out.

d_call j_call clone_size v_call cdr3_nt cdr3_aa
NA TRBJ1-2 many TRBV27 TGTGCCAGCAGTTGGGGGCGCGACTATGGCTACACCTTC CASSWGRDYGYTF
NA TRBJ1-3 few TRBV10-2 TGCGCCAGCGGGAAAGCCCTCATTGGAAACACCATATATTTT CASGKALIGNTIYF
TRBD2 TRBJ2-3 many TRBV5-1 TGCGCCAGCAGCTTGGAGGGCGCGGGAGGAGATACGCAGTATTTT CASSLEGAGGDTQYF
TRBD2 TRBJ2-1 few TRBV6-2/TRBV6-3 TGTGCCAGCAGCCTGAGCGGGATCCGCGTAAATGCCTACAATGAGCAGTTCTTC CASSLSGIRVNAYNEQFF
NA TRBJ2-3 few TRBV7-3 TGTGCCAGCAGCCGCGACAGCTCTAGCACAGATACGCAGTATTTT CASSRDSSSTDTQYF
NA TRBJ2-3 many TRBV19 TGTGCCAGTAGTAACAGGGCCACGGATACGCAGTATTTT CASSNRATDTQYF
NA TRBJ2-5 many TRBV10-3 TGTGCCATCAGTGATGTTGGAGAGACCCAGTACTTC CAISDVGETQYF
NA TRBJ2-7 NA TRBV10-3 TGTGCCATCAGCCGGGATCCCTCCTACGAGCAGTACTTC CAISRDPSYEQYF
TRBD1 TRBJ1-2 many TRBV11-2 TGTGCCAGCAGCCGGGACAGGGATTTGAACACCTTC CASSRDRDLNTF
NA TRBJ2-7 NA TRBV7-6 TGTGCCAGCAGCTTAGGGTCCCCGAACGAGCAGTACTTC CASSLGSPNEQYF
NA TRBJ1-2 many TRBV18 TGTGCCAGCTCACCGAGAGGTACGGATGGCTACACCTTC CASSPRGTDGYTF
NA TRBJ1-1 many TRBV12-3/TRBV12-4 TGTGCCAGCAGTTTAACCCCCAAGAACACTGAAGCTTTCTTT CASSLTPKNTEAFF
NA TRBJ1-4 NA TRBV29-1 TGCAGCGTTGCCGACAGTCCTAATGAAAAACTGTTTTTT CSVADSPNEKLFF
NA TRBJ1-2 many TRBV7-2 TGTGCCAGCCCAATCCCGGGCATGTCGGCTAACTATGGCTACACCTTC CASPIPGMSANYGYTF
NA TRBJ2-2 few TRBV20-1 TGCAGTGCTAGAGACTATTGGACAGCGAACACCGGGGAGCTGTTTTTT CSARDYWTANTGELFF
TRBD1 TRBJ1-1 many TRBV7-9 TGTGCCAGCACCTCGGCCTTTAGGACAGGGGAGGAGAACACTGAAGCTTTCTTT CASTSAFRTGEENTEAFF
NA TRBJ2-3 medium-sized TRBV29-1 TGCAGCGTCCAGGAGGGCACAGATACGCAGTATTTT CSVQEGTDTQYF
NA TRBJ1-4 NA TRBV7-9 TGTGCCAGCAGCCGTCCTAATGAAAAACTGTTTTTT CASSRPNEKLFF
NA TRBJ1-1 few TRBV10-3 TGTGCCTCCAGGGCGAACACTGAAGCTTTCTTT CASRANTEAFF
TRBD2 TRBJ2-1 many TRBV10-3 TGTGCCATCACCAGGACTAGCGGGAGGGTGGGTAATGAGCAGTTCTTC CAITRTSGRVGNEQFF
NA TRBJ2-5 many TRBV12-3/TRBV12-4 TGTGCCAGCAGTTTATTTGGGGGCCTGGGCCAAGAGACCCAGTACTTC CASSLFGGLGQETQYF
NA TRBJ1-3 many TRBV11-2 TGTGCCAGCAGCTTTCCCGCCGGAGAGACCGCCTCTGGAAACACCATATATTTT CASSFPAGETASGNTIYF